This TCR beta chain was observed in a study of blood T cell repertoires in COVID-19. Study summary: The samples span acute and convalescent COVID-19 from the United States, Italy and Spain. The cDNA or gDNA used as material had been derived from T cells, B-cell-depleted T cells, or PBMCs.

Germline values: CDR1 SGHDN, CDR2 FVKESK. Trimming took 2 bases from V and 8 from J, leaving 12 bases between them. The CDR3 is 14 amino acids. Original handling: Using reference gene primer amplification, nucleated cell counts were estimated. Libraries were prepared by immunoSEQ multiplex PCR; TCRdb keeps only in-frame clonotypes and omits some of them. The DNA gave D and trimming, while V, J and clone size come from that table. The sample has tens of thousands of clones, over 70% seen once; the top ten hold more than 9.5%. This TCR came from a man over 45 with acute or convalescent COVID-19. Sequencing used peripheral blood. J is TRBJ1-4 and V is TRBV14; D perhaps matches TRBD1 (5 bases). DNA for the CDR3: TGTGCCAGCAGCCAACTAGGGGCAAAGGAAAAACTGTTTTTT. This encodes CASSQLGAKEKLFF.